These 32 T cell receptor beta chains were all obtained from the same sample, sequenced in a study of blood T cell repertoires in COVID-19. Method: immunoSEQ multiplex PCR; TCRdb's copy keeps in-frame clones and lacks some. Of 200,000 or so clones detected, roughly 81% appear once; the ten largest clones hold 2.9%. The sample comprised peripheral blood. These receptors all stem from a man between 50 and 59 years old who had recovered from COVID-19.

The V gene is TRBV21-1, the J gene TRBJ1-5; the table's D call, TRBD1, was not checked against the DNA. TRBV21-1 has pseudogene status. The CDR3 runs 15 residues. CDR3 sequence: CASSTLETGNRPQHF. The CDR3 DNA sequence: TGTGCCAGCAGCACCCTAGAGACAGGCAATAGGCCCCAGCATTTT.

V usage is TRBV10-3 and J usage is TRBJ1-4, with 9 bases matching TRBD1. Trimming at V came to 3 bases and at J to 7 bases, leaving 6 bases not matched to a gene. The CDR3 contains 15 residues. Germline V CDR1 and CDR2: ENHRY, SYGVKD. The CDR3 here is CAISEWGTGSEKLFF. The DNA of the CDR3 is TGTGCCATCAGTGAATGGGGGACAGGGAGTGAAAAACTGTTTTTT.

The chain uses TRBV7-2 and TRBJ2-3; tentative D call: TRBD2 (6 bases). The CDR3 has 14 amino acids. The germline V gene encodes CDR1 SGHTA and CDR2 FQGNSA. V was shortened by 6 bases and J by 1 base, with 11 bases between the two germline ends. Here the CDR3 reads CASRRDFRTDTQYF. CDR3 DNA: TGTGCCAGCAGGCGGGACTTCCGCACAGATACGCAGTATTTT.

The chain is built from TRBV4-1 and TRBJ2-1, with a tentative D call TRBD1 (5 bases). Germline V gives CDR1 MGHRA, CDR2 YSYEKL. Trimming stripped 3 bases from V and 5 bases from J, with 11 bases between. CDR3 length: 14 amino acids. CDR3 in DNA: TGCGCCAGCAGCCATTCAGGGATACACAATGAGCAGTTCTTC. As protein: CASSHSGIHNEQFF.

J is TRBJ2-5 and V is TRBV27; 12 nucleotides line up with TRBD2. The J segment lost 9 bases and the V segment lost 2 bases, leaving 7 bases of the junction unmatched. The CDR3 is 15 amino acids. Germline V gene sequence: CDR1 MNHEY, CDR2 SMNVEV (reference sequence). DNA for the CDR3: TGTGCCAGCAGTTTAGGACTAGCGGGGCCCGGGGCCCAGTACTTC. This codes for CASSLGLAGPGAQYF.

J is TRBJ2-7 and V is TRBV6-5; 8 nucleotides align to TRBD2. Germline trimming cut 6 bases from V and 0 bases from J; bases unmatched to any gene: 4. The germline CDR1 and CDR2 sequences are MNHEY and SVGAGI. The CDR3 is 14 amino acids. DNA of the CDR3: TGTGCCAGCAGGGTGACTAGCGTCTCCTACGAGCAGTACTTC. Translated: CASRVTSVSYEQYF.

The chain joins TRBV4-1 to TRBJ2-5; possibly TRBD2 for D (6 bases). Germline V gives CDR1 MGHRA, CDR2 YSYEKL. The V end lost 1 base, the J end lost 1 base, and 16 bases lay between the germline ends. This CDR3 comprises 17 residues. The CDR3 bases are TGCGCCAGCAGCCAAGTTTTCGGCGGGGCAGGCCAAGAGACCCAGTACTTC. This sequence encodes CASSQVFGGAGQETQYF.

This chain uses TRBV7-2 with TRBJ2-3; TRBD2 agrees at 7 bases. Germline V gives CDR1 SGHTA, CDR2 FQGNSA. The J segment lost 4 bases and the V segment lost 5 bases, leaving 9 bases of the junction unmatched. The CDR3 length is 15 residues. CDR3 bases: TGTGCCAGCAGCCCGGGGGGAGGGCGGGCAGATACGCAGTATTTT. Protein sequence: CASSPGGGRADTQYF.

The rearrangement uses TRBV2 and TRBJ2-3, with D possibly matching TRBD2 (5 bases). The V end lost 11 bases, the J end lost 5 bases, and 11 bases lay between the germline ends. The germline gives CDR1 SNHLY, CDR2 FYNNEI. This CDR3 region has 11 residues. CDR3: CASGLLDTQYF. In DNA form, the CDR3 reads TGTGCCTCCGGACTTTTAGATACGCAGTATTTT.

V and J are TRBV30 and TRBJ2-5; possible D gene TRBD2, 5 bases. The CDR3 has 16 amino acids. Germline CDR1 is GTSNPN and CDR2 is SVGIG (reference sequence). Trimming took 1 base from V and 5 from J, leaving 20 bases between them. The CDR3 loop reads CAWSGLWAAARETQYF. The CDR3 region has the DNA TGTGCCTGGAGTGGTCTGTGGGCAGCGGCCCGTGAGACCCAGTACTTC.

The chain joins TRBV7-9 to TRBJ2-5; TRBD2 agrees at 13 bases. Germline-derived CDR1 and CDR2 are SEHNR and FQNEAQ (reference sequence). The CDR3 sequence is 15 residues long. Trimming at V came to 5 bases and at J to 5 bases, leaving 5 bases not matched to a gene. In DNA, the CDR3 is TGTGCCAGCAGCCATGGACTAGCGGGAGCCGAGACCCAGTACTTC. This translates into CASSHGLAGAETQYF.

A word on this clone: The identical CDR3 is also encoded by other nucleotide sequences in the sample. The chain is built from TRBV28 and TRBJ1-2; tentative D call: TRBD1 (6 bases). Germline values: CDR1 MDHEN, CDR2 SYDVKM. The CDR3 length is 13 residues. Trimming stripped 2 bases from V and 8 bases from J, with 12 bases between. As DNA, the CDR3 is TGTGCCAGCAGTTTAGGGGGGGCACGGGGCTACACCTTC. Its protein is CASSLGGARGYTF.

Remarks on this clone: Other nucleotide sequences in the sample specify the same CDR3. The rearrangement links TRBV19 to TRBJ2-3, with 9 bases aligning to TRBD2. The V gene's germline CDR1 is LNHDA and CDR2 SQIVND (reference sequence). With 3 bases clipped from V and 0 bases from J, the junction kept 4 bases outside the gene matches. This CDR3 has 16 residues. The CDR3: CASSIGLAGSTDTQYF. Written as DNA, the CDR3 is TGTGCCAGTAGTATTGGCCTAGCGGGGAGCACAGATACGCAGTATTTT.

The chain links TRBV6-5 to TRBJ1-1, with 9 bases identical to TRBD1. Germline CDR1 is MNHEY and CDR2 is SVGAGI. This CDR3 contains 14 residues. Unmatched junction bases numbered 3, after V lost 6 bases and J lost 1 base. The CDR3 bases are TGTGCCAGCAGGCGACAGGGGGGGAACACTGAAGCTTTCTTT. Translation: CASRRQGGNTEAFF.

This chain links TRBV23-1 with TRBJ1-1; no clear D. TRBV23-1 is an open reading frame whose function is uncertain. V lost 0 bases to trimming and J lost 0 bases, with 17 bases between them. The CDR3 length is 18 residues. This chain's CDR3 is CASSQSRGPGWMNTEAFF. CDR3 DNA: TGCGCCAGCAGTCAATCGAGAGGCCCCGGTTGGATGAACACTGAAGCTTTCTTT.

The chain has TRBV27 and TRBJ1-1; 10 bases map to TRBD1. Germline V gene data show CDR1 as MNHEY and CDR2 as SMNVEV (reference sequence). J lost 4 bases, V lost 5 bases, and 10 bases had no gene match. The CDR3 runs to 16 residues. This CDR3 is CASSPRQGAGSTEAFF. CDR3 sequence (DNA): TGTGCCAGCAGTCCGCGACAGGGGGCGGGAAGCACTGAAGCTTTCTTT.

This clone was seen once. Written as DNA, the CDR3 is TGTGCCAGCAGCCAAGGAGGGCTGCGAAACTACGAGCAGTACTTC. Its translation: CASSQGGLRNYEQYF. The chain employs TRBV3-1 (or the pseudogene TRBV3-2) and TRBJ2-7, with D possibly TRBD2 on 5 matching bases. This CDR3 is 15 amino acids long. CDR1 and CDR2 from the germline V gene are LGHDT and YNNKEL (reference sequence). The V gene lost 1 base and the J gene lost 3 bases, with 13 bases spanning the gap.

Turning to this clone: The sample holds other DNA sequences that translate to the same CDR3. This sequence joins TRBV28 and TRBJ1-3; D is uncertain. CDR3 length: 13 amino acids. Trimming cost V 1 base and J 2 bases, with 3 bases left between them. Germline V gene lookup returns CDR1 MDHEN and CDR2 SYDVKM. Written as DNA, the CDR3 is TGTGCCAGCAGTTTATTCGCTGGAAACACCATATATTTT. Translated, it gives CASSLFAGNTIYF. Drawing the rest from reference TRBV28 and TRBJ1-3, the complete variable domain is DVKVTQSSRYLVKRTGEKVFLECVQDMDHENMFWYRQDPGLGLRLIYFSYDVKMKEKGDIPEGYSVSREKKERFSLILESASTNQTSMYLCASSLFAGNTIYFGEGSWLTVV.

The chain has TRBV5-1 and TRBJ2-1; 8 bases are shared with TRBD2. This CDR3 is built from 16 residues. Germline values: CDR1 SGHRS, CDR2 YFSETQ. V was pared by 0 bases and J by 4 bases, with 6 bases of the junction left unmatched. The CDR3 sequence is CASSLGDSGIYNEQFF. In DNA, the CDR3 is TGCGCCAGCAGCTTGGGAGATAGCGGGATTTACAATGAGCAGTTCTTC.

This clone was observed once. This rearrangement joins TRBV28 to TRBJ1-2; TRBD1 agrees at 7 bases. The germline V gene has CDR1 MDHEN and CDR2 SYDVKM. This CDR3 is built from 17 residues. Trimming cost V 6 bases and J 4 bases; bases outside gene matches: 17. CDR3 coding DNA: TGTGCCAGCAGCTCCCCGGGACAGACCCAACCCAGCTATGGCTACACCTTC. Protein sequence: CASSSPGQTQPSYGYTF.

Points on this clone: At one end the junction does not follow the germline gene, possibly because of a read error. The chain combines TRBV19 with TRBJ1-5; TRBD1 matches 12 bases. This CDR3 contains 13 residues. Germline CDR1 and CDR2: LNHDA and SQIVND (reference sequence). The CDR3 DNA follows: TGTGCCAGTAGGGGGGGACAGGGGGCCCCCCATCATTTT. The encoded protein is CASRGGQGAPHHF.

This chain uses TRBV6-5 with TRBJ2-5, with 11 bases matching TRBD1. The CDR3 contains 16 residues. Germline-derived CDR1 and CDR2 are MNHEY and SVGAGI. V lost 0 bases and J lost 2; bases outside the gene matches: 2. CDR3 sequence: CASSYSDRGRQETQYF. The CDR3 nucleotides read TGTGCCAGCAGTTACTCGGACAGGGGGCGACAAGAGACCCAGTACTTC.

This clone was seen only a few times. The chain is built from TRBV6-6 and TRBJ2-3, with D perhaps TRBD2 (5 bases). This CDR3 contains 12 residues. The V gene's germline CDR1 is MNHNY and CDR2 SVGAGI (reference sequence). The V and J ends lost 5 bases and 4 bases respectively, with 7 bases between them. CDR3 sequence (DNA): TGTGCCAGCAGTACTAGTTCAGATACGCAGTATTTT. Its translation: CASSTSSDTQYF.

The chain combines TRBV4-2 with TRBJ1-3; D possibly corresponds to TRBD1 (6 bases). The length of the CDR3 is 16 residues. Deletions cut 4 bases from V and 0 bases from J, with 13 bases between. Germline lookup yields CDR1 LGHNA and CDR2 YNFKEQ. The DNA of the CDR3 is TGTGCCAGCAGCCCTCTCGACAGGACCTCTGGAAACACCATATATTTT. This codes for CASSPLDRTSGNTIYF.

As DNA, the CDR3 is TGTGCCAGCAGCGGGGGGACAGTTCTTAACACTGAAGCTTTCTTT. It yields the protein CASSGGTVLNTEAFF. V is TRBV7-9 and J is TRBJ1-1; 7 bases are shared with TRBD1. There are 15 residues in the CDR3. The V gene's germline CDR1 is SEHNR and CDR2 FQNEAQ (reference sequence). The J segment lost 2 bases and the V segment lost 5 bases, leaving 8 bases of the junction unmatched.

The chain carries TRBV5-6 and TRBJ2-5; the match to TRBD2 covers 9 bases. The CDR3 extends over 15 amino acids. The V gene end was trimmed by 0 bases and the J gene end by 3 bases; junction bases not matched to a gene: 3. Looked up from germline, CDR1 is SGHDT and CDR2 is YYEEEE. CDR3 nucleotide sequence: TGTGCCAGCAGCTTGGGACTAGCGGATAAAGAGACCCAGTACTTC. This translates into CASSLGLADKETQYF.

The chain employs TRBV28 and TRBJ1-2, with no clear D. Germline CDR1 reads MDHEN; CDR2 reads SYDVKM. V lost 2 bases and J 4 bases, leaving 11 bases between the germline ends. The CDR3 runs to 14 residues. The CDR3, as DNA: TGTGCCAGCAGTTTAGTCGGGGAAAGCTATGGCTACACCTTC. Encoded protein: CASSLVGESYGYTF.

V usage is TRBV11-2 and J usage is TRBJ2-2; D is unclear. Germline CDR1 and CDR2: SGHAT and FQNNGV. V shed 0 bases and J shed 5 bases, with 4 bases lying between them. This CDR3 contains 13 residues. CDR3 amino acids: CASSLELTGELFF. The CDR3 nucleotides read TGTGCCAGCAGCTTAGAGTTAACCGGGGAGCTGTTTTTT.

The chain couples TRBV21-1 to TRBJ1-2. TRBV21-1 is termed a pseudogene. The CDR3 totals 13 residues. The CDR3 bases are TGTGCCAGTATTTCTATTGGGGAGGCCGGCCACACCTTC. Protein: CASISIGEAGHTF.

The V and J genes are TRBV30 and TRBJ2-3; 9 bases align to TRBD1. Germline CDR1 reads GTSNPN; CDR2 reads SVGIG (reference sequence). CDR3 length: 15 residues. The junction had 9 bases not matched to a gene; V was cut back by 2 bases and J by 6 bases. CDR3 sequence: CAWSLNRGPRDTQYF. The CDR3 coding sequence is TGTGCCTGGAGTCTGAACAGGGGGCCTCGGGATACGCAGTATTTT.

This rearrangement joins TRBV28 to TRBJ2-7, with 7 bases lining up with TRBD1. Germline V gene lookup returns CDR1 MDHEN and CDR2 SYDVKM. The CDR3 is made up of 16 amino acids. Trimming at V came to 6 bases and at J to 3 bases, leaving 14 bases not matched to a gene. CDR3 residues: CASSLGQEKTSYEQYF. The CDR3 DNA sequence: TGTGCCAGCAGCCTAGGACAGGAAAAAACCAGCTACGAGCAGTACTTC. Supplemented by reference TRBV28 and TRBJ2-7, the full variable domain reads DVKVTQSSRYLVKRTGEKVFLECVQDMDHENMFWYRQDPGLGLRLIYFSYDVKMKEKGDIPEGYSVSREKKERFSLILESASTNQTSMYLCASSLGQEKTSYEQYFGPGTRLTVT.

This clone has only one observation. The J gene is TRBJ2-7, the V gene TRBV30, with 12 bases aligning to TRBD2. V dropped 3 bases and J dropped 5; count of bases not matched to a gene: 5. From germline, CDR1 is GTSNPN and CDR2 SVGIG (reference sequence). CDR3 length: 14 residues. The CDR3 bases are TGTGCCTGGAGGGTGACTAGCGGGAGTCACGAGCAGTACTTC. Translation gives CAWRVTSGSHEQYF.